The rows below give T cell receptor beta chains drawn from one sample of a study of human T cells and chemical hapten exposure. TCRdb used MiXCR to reprocess the RACE reads, holding one entry per CDR3 protein. Here the sample spans 39,000 or so distinct CDR3 sequences, over 3.5% being singletons. The specimen was whole blood, collected in connection with sensitization to the hapten diphenylcyclopropenone (DPC). The receptors were gathered from a man aged 45-65 years with alopecia areata. Some clones in this sample may be carry-over from other donors' samples. Both conserved end residues are part of each CDR3. The order of the fields is CDR3 DNA, CDR3 protein, V gene, clone size, CDR3 length, J gene, D gene. A D gene is named only where the DNA matches it firmly. Rows give clone size only sometimes, using once, few, many, or a class for an expanded clone.

TGCAGTGCTAGTGCCGGGCCCGTCAATCAGCCCCAGCATTTT,CSASAGPVNQPQHF,TRBV20-1,many,14,TRBJ1-5,.
TGTGCCAGCAGTTTAAGGGAGAACACAGATACGCAGTATTTT,CASSLRENTDTQYF,TRBV12-3/TRBV12-4,many,14,TRBJ2-3,.
TGTGCCACAAGGACCGAATACTACTCTGGGGCCAACGTCCTGACTTTC,CATRTEYYSGANVLTF,TRBV10-3,many,16,TRBJ2-6,.
TGTGCCAGCTGGCCAGGGACGTGGGCCTACAATGAGCAGTTCTTC,CASWPGTWAYNEQFF,TRBV12-3/TRBV12-4,many,15,TRBJ2-1,.
TGTGCCAGCTCACCAGGGTGGAACACTGAAGCTTTCTTT,CASSPGWNTEAFF,TRBV18,many,13,TRBJ1-1,.
TGCGCCAGCAGCTTCAACAGGGGACCCTACGAGCAGTACTTC,CASSFNRGPYEQYF,TRBV5-1,many,14,TRBJ2-7,TRBD1
TGTGCCATCAGTGGGACAGGGGGAGCCGACGAGCAGTACTTC,CAISGTGGADEQYF,TRBV10-3,many,14,TRBJ2-7,TRBD1
TGTGCCAGCAGTTTTTCGTACGGGAGCGGGGAGCTGTTTTTT,CASSFSYGSGELFF,TRBV28,few,14,TRBJ2-2,.
TGTGCCAGCAGCCCTTCGGGGGAGATGGAGACCCAGTACTTC,CASSPSGEMETQYF,TRBV28,many,14,TRBJ2-5,.
TGTGCCAGCTCACCTGGACAGCGAGGTTCACCCCTCCACTTT,CASSPGQRGSPLHF,TRBV18,.,14,TRBJ1-6,.
TGTGCCAGCAGTGGTCCCAGGACGAAAAGCACAGATACGCAGTATTTT,CASSGPRTKSTDTQYF,TRBV28,few,16,TRBJ2-3,.
TGTGCCAGCAGCCAAGAAGGTACCCGGCGTAACTATGGCTACACCTTC,CASSQEGTRRNYGYTF,TRBV3-1,many,16,TRBJ1-2,.
TGCAGCGTCCCTCCCGACCGGGGGAGCACAGATACGCAGTATTTT,CSVPPDRGSTDTQYF,TRBV29-1,many,15,TRBJ2-3,.
TGTGCCAGCAGAGGAAGAAACTCTGGGGCCAACGTCCTGACTTTC,CASRGRNSGANVLTF,TRBV6-5,many,15,TRBJ2-6,.
TGTGCCTGGAGTATCCTGTCCGAAGCTTTCTTT,CAWSILSEAFF,TRBV30,many,11,TRBJ1-1,.
TGTGCCACCTTGAGACTAGCGGGCCCCGGGGCCCAGTACTTC,CATLRLAGPGAQYF,TRBV7-9,many,14,TRBJ2-5,TRBD2
TGTGCCAGCAGCTTTCCGGCGGGAGGGCCGATGTACAATGAGCAGTTCTTC,CASSFPAGGPMYNEQFF,TRBV7-2,many,17,TRBJ2-1,TRBD2
TGCAGCGGCGGACTAGCCGGGAGGGCCCAGTACTTC,CSGGLAGRAQYF,TRBV29-1,many,12,TRBJ2-5,TRBD2
TGTGCCAGCAGCCAAGAAATAGGGAGCTCTGGGGCCAACGTCCTGACTTTC,CASSQEIGSSGANVLTF,TRBV3-1,many,17,TRBJ2-6,.
TGTGCCAGCAGCCCAGAGCGGGCCCATTATAATTCACCCCTCCACTTT,CASSPERAHYNSPLHF,TRBV27,many,16,TRBJ1-6,.
TGTGCCAGCAGCGCAGGAACCGTCCCTCTAGATACGCAGTATTTT,CASSAGTVPLDTQYF,TRBV9,few,15,TRBJ2-3,.
TGCAGTGCTGGTAAAGGGAACACCGGGGAGCTGTTTTTT,CSAGKGNTGELFF,TRBV20-1,many,13,TRBJ2-2,.
TGTGCCAGCAGTTATGGGATGAGGTCCTACAATGAGCAGTTCTTC,CASSYGMRSYNEQFF,TRBV6-5,many,15,TRBJ2-1,.
TGTGCCAGCGAACGGACAGGAGGAAAACTGTTTTTT,CASERTGGKLFF,TRBV12-3/TRBV12-4,many,12,TRBJ1-4,TRBD1
TGCAGTGCGTCACCCGGGCCTGAGAGGGACATTCAGTACTTC,CSASPGPERDIQYF,TRBV20-1,many,14,TRBJ2-4,.
TGTGCCTGGAGTAGAGGGGCTATAGGCACTGAAGCTTTCTTT,CAWSRGAIGTEAFF,TRBV30,.,14,TRBJ1-1,.
TGTGCCAGCATTACTGGGCTACGAACCTATGGCTACACCTTC,CASITGLRTYGYTF,TRBV28,many,14,TRBJ1-2,.
TGTGCCAGCAGCCCAGGAGGGGCAGCTAACACCGGGGAGCTGTTTTTT,CASSPGGAANTGELFF,TRBV7-2,many,16,TRBJ2-2,.
TGTGCCAGCAGCGCGACAGGGGGCCAGCCCCAGCATTTT,CASSATGGQPQHF,TRBV14,.,13,TRBJ1-5,TRBD1
TGTGCCAGCAGTCTCCGGACAGGGTACGGGGGAGAGACCCAGTACTTC,CASSLRTGYGGETQYF,TRBV12-3/TRBV12-4,many,16,TRBJ2-5,TRBD1
TGTGCCAGCAGTTACTCGGGGGACTCCTACGAGCAGTACTTC,CASSYSGDSYEQYF,TRBV6-5,many,14,TRBJ2-7,.
TGCGCCAGCAGTAACCAGGCCCCCGGGGAGCTGTTTTTT,CASSNQAPGELFF,TRBV10-1,many,13,TRBJ2-2,.
TGCAGCGTTTCGACAGGGGGCTACGAGCAGTACTTC,CSVSTGGYEQYF,TRBV29-1,many,12,TRBJ2-7,TRBD1
TGTGCCAGCAGCCCGCGGGGGGGGGCTACCCATTCGAATGAAAAACTGTTTTTT,CASSPRGGATHSNEKLFF,TRBV3-1,many,18,TRBJ1-4,.
TGCAGCGCGTCGACAGGCCTGAGCTCTGGAAACACCATATATTTT,CSASTGLSSGNTIYF,TRBV29-1,many,15,TRBJ1-3,.